A single T cell receptor beta chain is shown here with its context. V lost 5 bases, J lost 1 base, and 4 bases stayed unmatched. Germline V gene lookup returns CDR1 SGHAT and CDR2 FQNNGV. The CDR3 is 15 residues long. Assay used: immunoSEQ multiplex PCR; TCRdb lists only in-frame clones, some missing. The sample lists 250,000 or so clones, about nine tenths occurring once. The data were taken from a study of blood T cell repertoires in COVID-19. In the study overall: Sample material is recorded as cDNA or gDNA derived from T cells, B-cell-depleted T cells, or PBMCs.

The sample was peripheral blood. The clonotype was recovered from a woman aged 30 to 39 with active or convalescent COVID-19. The chain is built from TRBV11-2 and TRBJ1-3; 8 bases agree with TRBD1. DNA for the CDR3: TGTGCCAGCAGCCGGGGACAGGCTTCTGGAAACACCATATATTTT. It translates to CASSRGQASGNTIYF.